The TCR beta chain under discussion was sequenced for a study of shared clonotypes between healthy human individuals. Background on the study: With ages of 18 to 49, the donors were a couple of women and a few men. For every donor, three CD4 naive, three CD4 memory, two CD8 naive and one CD8 memory plates were used.

From CD4+ cells came CD45RA+ naive and CD45RA-negative memory subsets. Notes on the study in general: Clonotypes which were not shared had lower generation probabilities than clonotypes that all four donors shared.

Sequenced by immunoSEQ multiplex PCR; TCRdb stores in-frame clones only, minus some. Of around 1.4 million clones in the sample, 97% to 99% were seen once. A remark on this clone: No antigen is known for it.

Germline values: CDR1 MDHEN, CDR2 SYDVKM. The length of the CDR3 is 16 residues. V shed 10 bases and J 2 bases; nucleotides not matched to a gene: 13. The gene calls are TRBV28 and TRBJ2-7, with 11 positions matching TRBD2. The clonotype originates from a man under 40 in good health. The source material was naive CD4+ T cells sorted from blood. The subset denotes: CD45RA+ positively selected. CDR3 nucleotide sequence: TGTGCCACCAGGCCACCGGGACTAGCGGCCGCCTACGAGCAGTACTTC. It yields the protein CATRPPGLAAAYEQYF. Complete variable domain (other parts from reference TRBV28 and TRBJ2-7): DVKVTQSSRYLVKRTGEKVFLECVQDMDHENMFWYRQDPGLGLRLIYFSYDVKMKEKGDIPEGYSVSREKKERFSLILESASTNQTSMYLCATRPPGLAAAYEQYFGPGTRLTVT.